Following are 10 T cell receptor beta chains from one sample sequenced in a study of T-cell memory formation after mild COVID-19. TCRdb recomputed calls from the 5' RACE reads with MiXCR, one row per CDR3 protein. Of about 400,000 distinct CDR3 sequences in the sample, about 24% are singletons; the top ten hold 7% to 9.5%. Sequencing was performed on PBMCs or a T cell subset sorted from them (not recorded which). The receptor source for this set is an adult woman who had mild COVID-19 (a few samples of this study predate the infection). Cell type and time point are not known.

This clonotype has a single count. V usage is TRBV30 and J usage is TRBJ1-1; no firm D call. The ends were cut back, 0 bases at V and 4 bases at J, with 9 bases in the middle. Germline CDR1 reads GTSNPN; CDR2 reads SVGIG (reference sequence). This CDR3 spans 13 amino acids. The CDR3 coding sequence is TGTGCCTGGAGTGTACACAGAATCACTGAAGCTTTCTTT. This translates into CAWSVHRITEAFF.

Concerning this clonotype: The conserved closing phenylalanine or tryptophan is absent in this CDR3, likely reflecting a read error. The chain recombines TRBV7-3 with TRBJ2-1, with a possible D match to TRBD1 (5 bases). Germline V gives CDR1 SGHTA, CDR2 FQGTGA. V lost 5 bases, J lost 7 bases, and 12 bases lay in between. The CDR3 consists of 13 residues. CDR3 sequence (DNA): TGTGCCAGCAGCCAGGGTCCAAAAAATGAGCAGTTCTTA. This encodes CASSQGPKNEQFL.

This clonotype was counted only a few times. The rearrangement joins TRBV6-1 to TRBJ2-1; tentative D call: TRBD2 (5 bases). Germline V CDR1 and CDR2: MNHNS, SASEGT. The CDR3 contains 13 residues. Deletions cut 2 bases from V and 10 bases from J, with 12 bases between. The CDR3 region is CASSEIEGGEQFF. The DNA for the CDR3 is TGTGCCAGCAGTGAAATTGAGGGCGGGGAGCAGTTCTTC.

This clonotype came up a few times. The CDR3 nucleotides are TGTGCCAGTAGTATAACCCCTAGCGGGGGGGCAAATGAGCAGTTCTTC. Protein sequence: CASSITPSGGANEQFF. The chain employs TRBV19 and TRBJ2-1; 12 bases agree with TRBD2. The germline CDR1 and CDR2 sequences are LNHDA and SQIVND (reference sequence). The CDR3 is 16 residues long. With V trimmed by 2 bases and J by 7 bases, 6 bases remained unmatched.

In its sample, this clonotype was seen a few times. The CDR3 sequence: CSVQYQTGGNTEAFF. CDR3 DNA sequence: TGCAGCGTCCAATACCAGACAGGAGGGAACACTGAAGCTTTCTTT. The J gene is TRBJ1-1, the V gene TRBV29-1; weak D call: TRBD1 (6 bases). Germline assignment: CDR1 SQVTM and CDR2 ANQGSEA. This CDR3 has 15 amino acids. Trimming removed 6 bases at V and 1 base at J, with 18 bases between. The variable domain in full, with the rest retrieved from reference TRBV29-1 and TRBJ1-1, is SAVISQKPSRDICQRGTSLTIQCQVDSQVTMMFWYRQQPGQSLTLIATANQGSEATYESGFVIDKFPISRPNLTFSTLTVSNMSPEDSSIYLCSVQYQTGGNTEAFFGQGTRLTVV.

The chain couples TRBV7-2 to TRBJ2-3; the match to TRBD2 covers 14 bases. Germline V CDR1 and CDR2: SGHTA, FQGNSA. Unmatched junction bases numbered 14, after V lost 5 bases and J lost 4 bases. This CDR3 has 19 amino acids. The CDR3 coding sequence is TGTGCCAGCAGCCGCCGACTAGCGGGAGGGCCTGGGATGGCAGATACGCAGTATTTT. It is translated as CASSRRLAGGPGMADTQYF.

The chain links TRBV30 to TRBJ2-7; D uncertain. The CDR3 totals 11 residues. Germline V CDR1 and CDR2: GTSNPN, SVGIG (reference sequence). V lost 1 base to trimming and J lost 2 bases, with 3 bases between them. Here the CDR3 DNA reads TGTGCCTGGAGTGATGCCTACGAGCAGTACTTC. Protein: CAWSDAYEQYF.

The CDR3 bases are TGCAGTGCTAGAGATCCTAGCGGGAGCTCCTACAATGAGCAGTTCTTC. Residues: CSARDPSGSSYNEQFF. The rearrangement links TRBV20-1 to TRBJ2-1; TRBD2 aligns across 10 bases. The CDR3 is 16 amino acids. V gave up 0 bases and J gave up 0 bases; unmatched junction bases: 2. The V gene's germline CDR1 is DFQATT and CDR2 SNEGSKA (reference sequence).

J is TRBJ2-1 and V is TRBV12-3 or TRBV12-4; TRBD1 aligns across 10 bases. J gave up 15 bases and V 4 bases, and 3 bases lay outside the gene matches. This CDR3 comprises 11 residues. As DNA, the CDR3 is TGTGCCAGCAGTTCCGGACAGGGGGGGTTCTTC. This translates into CASSSGQGGFF.

The chain employs TRBV19 and TRBJ1-1; possible D gene TRBD1, 6 bases. The germline gives CDR1 LNHDA, CDR2 SQIVND (reference sequence). V lost 3 bases, J lost 0 bases, and 14 bases lay in between. CDR3 length equals 16 residues. DNA of the CDR3: TGTGCCAGTAGTATCGGGTCTCAGGGGATGAACACTGAAGCTTTCTTT. This codes for CASSIGSQGMNTEAFF.